This entry describes one T cell receptor (beta chain). What antigen it recognizes has not been identified. The sample holds no much larger clone one base away, and base qualities are not on file. For CDR1 and CDR2, the germline V gene (reference sequence) lists DFQATT and SNEGSKA. The CDR3 has 13 amino acids, counting the end cysteine and phenylalanine. The entry retains the CDR3 DNA only, 39 bases that are in frame from base 1. The germline ends are 11 bases apart after V is trimmed by 5 bases and J by 1 base. These data come from a study of blood T cells in healthy people across ages (dated by TCRdb to 2015 to 2017). Background for the entire study: In model experiments, roughly one uniquely barcoded TCR beta cDNA molecule per two T cells was captured by template switching. To track age-related changes in TCR beta repertoire diversity, the study relied on deep sequencing normalized with unique cDNA molecular identifiers. The study analyzed two additional independent replicas of 1 million unique cDNA reads from the same blood draw for two donors, one aged 18 to 30 and one aged 80 or older. The donors were divided into four age groups: young (average roughly 17 years), middle-aged (almost 40), aged (around 67) and long-lived (about 84). To avoid experimental bias, donors of different ages were distributed randomly across sequencing lanes.

Study-level results and caveats: Compared with the aged group, the long-lived group had more naive CD4+ T cells, fewer expanded clones and increased TCR diversity, suggesting age selection. Observed TCR beta diversity correlated strongly with the percentage of naive T cells measured by flow cytometry. Total diversity estimates from one million sequenced T cells were considered lower bounds and underestimates. Bulk unsorted PBMC profiling prevented conclusive comparison of naive and antigen-experienced compartments. Because donor CMV infection status was unknown, age-related changes in expanded clonotypes were potentially confounded. Observed TCR beta diversity per million T cells fell roughly linearly with age, and a significant reduction was already apparent by age about 36.

The library was generated by 5' RACE. Reads for this sample came from an Illumina HiSeq 2500. A second PCR of roughly 7 to 12 cycles was run with a J-beta primer mix and a sample-barcoded 5' primer. A template-switch 5' adaptor carrying 12 random nucleotides introduced a unique molecular identifier onto each TCR beta cDNA molecule. Each sample yielded at least 3 million CDR3-containing paired-end reads. First-strand cDNA synthesis was performed from all RNA using the Mint cDNA synthesis kit, with priming by a TRBC-specific oligonucleotide. After uracil-DNA glycosylase treatment, a first 18-cycle PCR used universal primers M1SS and BC2_uni_R on all cDNA. The original pipeline was this. For normalization, 1 million high-quality reads, each with a distinct molecular identifier, were randomly selected from each sample. Reads with shared molecular identifiers were discarded instead of being binned into consensus sequences. MiTCR, run with a Q25 quality threshold and the strictest error-elimination algorithm, handled CDR3 identification, clonotype clustering and error correction. Lower-bound total TCR beta diversity was estimated with a nonparametric unseen species model using Euler transformation. The public sequencing data were trimmed at Q25 with fastp and processed into clonotypes with MiXCR by TCRdb, which kept only in-frame beta chains. Records with the same CDR3 protein are collapsed into one entry carrying the most frequent genes and DNA. The V and J calls, along with clone size, are taken from TCRdb and not from the paper's own processing. Across this sample there are a few hundred thousand distinct CDR3 sequences, with 27% seen only once. The ten largest clones add up to around 18% of the sample.

Donors were under 40 systemically healthy Caucasian individuals from Russia aged 6 to 90 years. Each donor gave about 9.8 milliliters of peripheral blood, drawn into EDTA-treated Vacutainer tubes. Ficoll-Paque density-gradient centrifugation was used to isolate PBMCs, with at least 6 million obtained per sample. Trizol reagent was used to extract total RNA from the PBMCs, yielding at least 6 micrograms per sample. For every donor, flow cytometry on a PBMC aliquot measured the percentage of naive CD45RAhigh/CD27high T cells. The sequencing sample was made of blood. Recombination linked TRBV20-1 to TRBJ1-1, with an unclear D gene assignment. The receptor's source is a woman between 70 and 85 years old in good health. DNA sequence: TGCAGTGCTGTCCGGACGGAGAACACTGAAGCTTTCTTT. It specifies CSAVRTENTEAFF.